A single TCR beta chain is shown here with its context. This specimen comes from a study of neoadjuvant anti-PD-1 for oral cavity cancer. Study as a whole: Before surgery, most patients got three to four biweekly 3 mg/kg nivolumab doses.

CDR3 length equals 14 residues. The V gene's germline CDR1 is MGHDK and CDR2 SYGVNS. The trim removed 3 bases at V and 9 bases at J, leaving 6 bases unmatched. TCRdb's table, derived via immunoSEQ multiplex PCR, lists solely in-frame clones and lacks some. The data hold 17,000 or so clones, with roughly 70% observed a single time. The chain couples TRBV25-1 to TRBJ2-1; 9 bases match TRBD2. This clonotype was sampled from a person between 40 and 79 years old with oral cavity squamous cell carcinoma. This material consisted of PBMCs, taken before nivolumab (anti-PD-1) treatment. The DNA of the CDR3 is TGTGCCAGCAGTGACGCGGGAGGGCCTGTTGAGCAGTTCTTC. Its protein product is CASSDAGGPVEQFF.